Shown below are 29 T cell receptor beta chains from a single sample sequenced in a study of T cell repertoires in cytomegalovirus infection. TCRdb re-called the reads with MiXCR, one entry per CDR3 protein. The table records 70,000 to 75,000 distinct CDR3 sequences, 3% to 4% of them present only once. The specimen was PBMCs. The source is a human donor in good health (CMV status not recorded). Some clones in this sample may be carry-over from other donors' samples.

The CDR3: CASSFGQGIGYEAFF. In nucleotides, the CDR3 is TGTGCCAGCAGCTTCGGACAGGGGATCGGCTATGAAGCTTTCTTT. This chain joins TRBV7-2 and TRBJ1-1; 9 bases are a match to TRBD1. The germline CDR1 and CDR2 sequences are SGHTA and FQGNSA. The V segment lost 3 bases and the J segment 7 bases; nucleotides outside the gene matches: 9. CDR3 size: 15 residues.

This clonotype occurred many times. In nucleotides, the CDR3 is TGTGCCAGCAGCTCGGGACAGCCGAACACTGAAGCTTTCTTT. Amino acid sequence: CASSSGQPNTEAFF. The chain uses TRBV7-8 and TRBJ1-1, with 7 bases aligning to TRBD1. Germline assignment: CDR1 SGHVS and CDR2 FQNEAQ. The CDR3 runs 14 residues. Trimming removed 4 bases from V and 1 base from J; junction bases left unmatched: 3. The full variable domain, with the rest looked up from reference TRBV7-8 and TRBJ1-1, is GAGVSQSPRYKVAKRGQDVALRCDPISGHVSLFWYQQALGQGPEFLTYFQNEAQLDKSGLPSDRFFAERPEGSVSTLKIQRTQQEDSAVYLCASSSGQPNTEAFFGQGTRLTVV.

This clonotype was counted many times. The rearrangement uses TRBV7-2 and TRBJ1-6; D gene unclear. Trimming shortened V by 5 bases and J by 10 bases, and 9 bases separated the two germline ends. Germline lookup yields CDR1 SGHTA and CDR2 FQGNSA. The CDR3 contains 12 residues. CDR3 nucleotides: TGTGCCAGCAGCGCAAATGCCTCACCCCTCCACTTT. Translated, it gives CASSANASPLHF.

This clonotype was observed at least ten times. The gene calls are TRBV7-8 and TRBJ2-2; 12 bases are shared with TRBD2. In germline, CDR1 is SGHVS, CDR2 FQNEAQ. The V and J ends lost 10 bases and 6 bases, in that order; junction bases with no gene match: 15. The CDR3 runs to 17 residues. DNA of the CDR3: TGTGCCACCATAGCTTCCCTGACTAGCGGGAGTGCCGGGGAGCTGTTTTTT. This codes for CATIASLTSGSAGELFF.

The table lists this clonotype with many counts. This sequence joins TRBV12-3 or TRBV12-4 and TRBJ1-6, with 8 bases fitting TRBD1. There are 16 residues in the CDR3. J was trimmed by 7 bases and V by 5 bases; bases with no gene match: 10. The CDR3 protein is CASSPSAGGPNSPLHF. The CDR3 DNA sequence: TGTGCCAGCAGTCCCAGCGCAGGGGGCCCAAATTCACCCCTCCACTTT.

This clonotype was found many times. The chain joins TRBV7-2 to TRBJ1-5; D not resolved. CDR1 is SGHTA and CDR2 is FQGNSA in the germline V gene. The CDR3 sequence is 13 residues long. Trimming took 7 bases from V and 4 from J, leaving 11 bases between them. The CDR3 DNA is TGTGCCAGCAAACCGGGTGGGAATCAGCCCCAGCATTTT. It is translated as CASKPGGNQPQHF.

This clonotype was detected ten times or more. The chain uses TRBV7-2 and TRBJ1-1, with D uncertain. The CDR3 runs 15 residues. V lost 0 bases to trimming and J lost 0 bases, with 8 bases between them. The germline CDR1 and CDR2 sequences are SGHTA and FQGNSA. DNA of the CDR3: TGTGCCAGCAGCTTAGCGCCCTGGGTGAACACTGAAGCTTTCTTT. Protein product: CASSLAPWVNTEAFF.

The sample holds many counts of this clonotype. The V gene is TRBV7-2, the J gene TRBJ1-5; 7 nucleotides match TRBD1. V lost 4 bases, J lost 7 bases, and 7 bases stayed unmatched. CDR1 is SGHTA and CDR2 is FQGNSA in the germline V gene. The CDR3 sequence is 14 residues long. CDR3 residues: CASSSRQGQQPQHF. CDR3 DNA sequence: TGTGCCAGCAGCTCCCGACAGGGACAACAGCCCCAGCATTTT.

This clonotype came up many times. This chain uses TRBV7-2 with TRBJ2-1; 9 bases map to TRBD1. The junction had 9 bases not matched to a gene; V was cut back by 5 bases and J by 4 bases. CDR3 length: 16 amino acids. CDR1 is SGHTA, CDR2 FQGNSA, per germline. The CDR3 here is CASSPPTGGYYNEQFF. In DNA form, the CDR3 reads TGTGCCAGCAGCCCCCCGACAGGGGGTTATTACAATGAGCAGTTCTTC.

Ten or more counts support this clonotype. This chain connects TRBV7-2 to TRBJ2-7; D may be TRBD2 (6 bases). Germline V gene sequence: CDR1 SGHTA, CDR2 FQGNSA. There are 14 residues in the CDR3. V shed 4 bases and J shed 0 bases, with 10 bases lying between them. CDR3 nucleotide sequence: TGTGCCAGCAGCTCTAGCGTGAGCTCCTACGAGCAGTACTTC. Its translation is CASSSSVSSYEQYF.

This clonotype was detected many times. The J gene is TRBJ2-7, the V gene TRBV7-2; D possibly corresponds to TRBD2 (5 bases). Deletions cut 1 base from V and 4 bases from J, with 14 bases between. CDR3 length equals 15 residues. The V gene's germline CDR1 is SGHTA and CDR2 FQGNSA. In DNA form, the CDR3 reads TGTGCCAGCAGCTTAGTGGGGAGTACGGCGTACGAGCAGTACTTC. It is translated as CASSLVGSTAYEQYF.

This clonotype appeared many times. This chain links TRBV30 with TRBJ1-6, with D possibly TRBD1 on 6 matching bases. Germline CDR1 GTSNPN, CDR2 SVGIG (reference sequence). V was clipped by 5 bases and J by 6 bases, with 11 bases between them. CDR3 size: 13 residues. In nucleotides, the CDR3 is TGTGCCTGGGCCGGGACATCTAATTCACCCCTCCACTTT. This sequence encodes CAWAGTSNSPLHF. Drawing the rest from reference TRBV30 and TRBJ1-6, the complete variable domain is SQTIHQWPATLVQPVGSPLSLECTVEGTSNPNLYWYRQAAGRGLQLLFYSVGIGQISSEVPQNLSASRPQDRQFILSSKKLLLSDSGFYLCAWAGTSNSPLHFGNGTRLTVT.

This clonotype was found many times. The CDR3 DNA reads TGTGCCAGCAGTCCAACCGGGACAGGGGTCCGGCCCCAGCATTTT. This sequence encodes CASSPTGTGVRPQHF. The chain is built from TRBV28 and TRBJ1-5; 10 nucleotides line up with TRBD1. Germline values: CDR1 MDHEN, CDR2 SYDVKM. V shed 5 bases, J shed 9 bases, and the junction held 10 bases outside the gene matches. This CDR3 comprises 15 residues.

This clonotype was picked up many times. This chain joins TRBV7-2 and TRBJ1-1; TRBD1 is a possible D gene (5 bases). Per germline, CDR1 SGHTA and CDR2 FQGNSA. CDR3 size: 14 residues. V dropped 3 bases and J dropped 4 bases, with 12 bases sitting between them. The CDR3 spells CASSFTYRGTEAFF. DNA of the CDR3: TGTGCCAGCAGCTTTACCTATAGGGGCACTGAAGCTTTCTTT.

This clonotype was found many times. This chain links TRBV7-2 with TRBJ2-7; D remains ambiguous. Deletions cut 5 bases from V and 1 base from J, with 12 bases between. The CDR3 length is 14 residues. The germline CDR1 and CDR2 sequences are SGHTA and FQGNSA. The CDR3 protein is CASSHRAASYEQYF. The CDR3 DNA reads TGTGCCAGCAGCCATCGGGCCGCTTCCTACGAGCAGTACTTC.

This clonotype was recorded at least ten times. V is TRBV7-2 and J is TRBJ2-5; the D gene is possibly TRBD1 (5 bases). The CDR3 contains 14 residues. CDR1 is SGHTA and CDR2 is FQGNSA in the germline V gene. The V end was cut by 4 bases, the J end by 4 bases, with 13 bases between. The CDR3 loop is CASSSAGRVETQYF. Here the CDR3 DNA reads TGTGCCAGCAGCTCGGCTGGCAGGGTAGAGACCCAGTACTTC.

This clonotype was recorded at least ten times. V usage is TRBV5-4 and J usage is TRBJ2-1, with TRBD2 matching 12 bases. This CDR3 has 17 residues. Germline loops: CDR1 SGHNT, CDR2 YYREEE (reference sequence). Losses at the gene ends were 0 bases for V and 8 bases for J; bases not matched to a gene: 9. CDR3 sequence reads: CASSLGGTSGRLHEQFF. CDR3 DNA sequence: TGTGCCAGCAGCTTGGGGGGAACTAGCGGGAGGTTACATGAGCAGTTCTTC.

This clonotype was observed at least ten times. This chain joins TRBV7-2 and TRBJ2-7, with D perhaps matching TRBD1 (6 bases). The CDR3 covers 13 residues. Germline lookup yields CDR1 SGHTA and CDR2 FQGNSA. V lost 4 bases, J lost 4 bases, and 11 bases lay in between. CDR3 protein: CASSSNQGYEQYF. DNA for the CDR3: TGTGCCAGCAGCTCCAACCAGGGGTACGAGCAGTACTTC.

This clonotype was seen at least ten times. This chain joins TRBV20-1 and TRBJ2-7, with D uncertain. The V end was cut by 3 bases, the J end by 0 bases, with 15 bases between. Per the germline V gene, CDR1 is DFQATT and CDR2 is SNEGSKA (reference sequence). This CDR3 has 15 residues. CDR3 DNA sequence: TGCAGTGCTAGTAGAGGTTGGTTGAACTCCTACGAGCAGTACTTC. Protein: CSASRGWLNSYEQYF.

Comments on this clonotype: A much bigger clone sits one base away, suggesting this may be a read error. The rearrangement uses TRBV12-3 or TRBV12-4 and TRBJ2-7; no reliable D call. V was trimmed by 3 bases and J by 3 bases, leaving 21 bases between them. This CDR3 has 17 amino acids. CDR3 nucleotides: TGTGCCAGCAGTTTTTCGGGCCTAAGGATAGATTTCTACGAGCAGTACTTC. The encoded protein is CASSFSGLRIDFYEQYF.

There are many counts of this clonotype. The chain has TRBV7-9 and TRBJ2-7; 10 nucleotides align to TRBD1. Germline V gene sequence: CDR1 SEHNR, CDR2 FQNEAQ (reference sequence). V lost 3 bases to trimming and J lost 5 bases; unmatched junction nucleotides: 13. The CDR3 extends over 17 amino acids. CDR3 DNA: TGTGCCAGCAGCTTCTTTTATTCCGGGACAGGGGTGAACGAGCAGTACTTC. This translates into CASSFFYSGTGVNEQYF.

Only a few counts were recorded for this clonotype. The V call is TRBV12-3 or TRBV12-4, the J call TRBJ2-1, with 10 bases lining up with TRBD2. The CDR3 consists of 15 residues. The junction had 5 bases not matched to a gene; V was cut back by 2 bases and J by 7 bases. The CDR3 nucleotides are TGTGCCAGCAGTTTAAACGAACTAGCGGGGAATGAGCAGTTCTTC. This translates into CASSLNELAGNEQFF.

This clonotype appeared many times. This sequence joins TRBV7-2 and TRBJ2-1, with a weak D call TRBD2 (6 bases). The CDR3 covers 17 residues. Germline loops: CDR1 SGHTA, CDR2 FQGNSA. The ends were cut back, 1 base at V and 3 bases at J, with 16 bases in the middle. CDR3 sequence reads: CASSLVGSISGYNEQFF. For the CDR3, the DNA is TGTGCCAGCAGCTTAGTCGGTTCGATTAGCGGCTACAATGAGCAGTTCTTC.

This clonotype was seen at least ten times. CDR3 nucleotide sequence: TGTGCCAGCACCGCAGGACGGAGTGAAAAACTGTTTTTT. This gives the protein CASTAGRSEKLFF. The chain has TRBV7-9 and TRBJ1-4; no clear D. Trimming left V 7 bases short and J 7 bases short, with 13 bases between. The germline V gene has CDR1 SEHNR and CDR2 FQNEAQ (reference sequence). This CDR3 comprises 13 residues.

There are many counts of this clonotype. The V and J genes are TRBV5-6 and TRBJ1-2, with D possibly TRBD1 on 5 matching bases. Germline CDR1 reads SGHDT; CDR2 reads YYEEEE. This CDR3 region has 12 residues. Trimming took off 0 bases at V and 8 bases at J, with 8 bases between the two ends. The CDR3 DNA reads TGTGCCAGCAGCTTGGGCGACAGAGGCTACACCTTC. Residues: CASSLGDRGYTF.

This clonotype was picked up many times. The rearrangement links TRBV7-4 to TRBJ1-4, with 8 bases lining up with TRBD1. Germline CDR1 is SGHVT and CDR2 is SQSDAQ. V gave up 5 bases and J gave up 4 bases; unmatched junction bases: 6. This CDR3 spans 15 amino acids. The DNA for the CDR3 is TGTGCCAGCAGCCAGAACAGGGGGGATAATGAAAAACTGTTTTTT. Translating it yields CASSQNRGDNEKLFF.

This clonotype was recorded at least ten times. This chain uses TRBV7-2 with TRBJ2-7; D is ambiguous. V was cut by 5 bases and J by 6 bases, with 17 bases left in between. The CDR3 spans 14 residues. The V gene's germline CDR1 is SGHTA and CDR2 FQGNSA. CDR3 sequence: CASSPTWGRIEQYF. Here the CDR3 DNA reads TGTGCCAGCAGCCCGACGTGGGGAAGGATCGAGCAGTACTTC.

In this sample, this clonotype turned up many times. The CDR3 here is CASSLVGGLYGYTF. The CDR3 coding sequence is TGTGCCAGCAGCTTAGTCGGGGGCCTCTATGGCTACACCTTC. The chain joins TRBV7-8 to TRBJ1-2, with a tentative D call TRBD1 (6 bases). CDR3 length: 14 residues. Germline CDR1 is SGHVS and CDR2 is FQNEAQ. V was clipped by 1 base and J by 4 bases, with 10 bases between them.

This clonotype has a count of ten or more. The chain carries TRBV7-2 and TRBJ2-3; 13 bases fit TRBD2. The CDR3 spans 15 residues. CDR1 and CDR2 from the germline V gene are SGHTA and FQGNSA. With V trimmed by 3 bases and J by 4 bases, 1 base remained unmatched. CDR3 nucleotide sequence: TGTGCCAGCAGCTTGACTAGCGGGAGGTCAGATACGCAGTATTTT. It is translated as CASSLTSGRSDTQYF.